This T cell receptor (beta chain) is from a study of shared clonotypes between healthy human individuals. Whole-study findings and limits: Generation probabilities were higher for clonotypes shared across all four sorted-subset donors than for unshared ones.

Adult Caucasians living in Nashville, Tennessee made up all of the donors. The genomic DNA of each subset was split evenly across several immunoSEQ plates. Sequencing used immunoSEQ multiplex PCR; TCRdb keeps in-frame clones, though not all of them. The data contain about 1,500,000 clones, roughly 95% of them singletons. The CDR3 has 14 amino acids. Germline V gives CDR1 LNHDA, CDR2 SQIVND (reference sequence). The V end lost 6 bases, the J end lost 8 bases, and 17 bases lay between the germline ends. A remark on this clone: As yet, its antigen is unknown.

The sequence derives from a man aged 25-45 years in good health. This rearrangement joins TRBV19 to TRBJ2-1; D is possibly TRBD1 or TRBD2 (6 bases each). What was sequenced was naive CD4+ T cells sorted from blood. Documented subset: CD45RA+ positively selected. The CDR3 region is CASRGGNAPHEQFF. The CDR3 DNA reads as TGTGCCAGTAGAGGGGGGAATGCCCCCCATGAGCAGTTCTTC.